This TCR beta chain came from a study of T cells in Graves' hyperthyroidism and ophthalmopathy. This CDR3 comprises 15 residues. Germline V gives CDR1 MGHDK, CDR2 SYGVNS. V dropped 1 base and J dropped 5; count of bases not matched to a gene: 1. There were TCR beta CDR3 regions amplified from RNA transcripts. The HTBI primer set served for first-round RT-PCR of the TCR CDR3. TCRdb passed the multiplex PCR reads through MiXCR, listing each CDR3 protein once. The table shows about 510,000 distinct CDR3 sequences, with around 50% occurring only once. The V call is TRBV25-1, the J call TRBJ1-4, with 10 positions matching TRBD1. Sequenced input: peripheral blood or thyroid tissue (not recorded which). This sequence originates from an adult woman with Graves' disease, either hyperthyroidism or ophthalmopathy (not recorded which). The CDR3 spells CASSESGQGNEKLFF. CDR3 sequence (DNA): TGTGCCAGCAGTGAATCGGGACAGGGGAATGAAAAACTGTTTTTT.